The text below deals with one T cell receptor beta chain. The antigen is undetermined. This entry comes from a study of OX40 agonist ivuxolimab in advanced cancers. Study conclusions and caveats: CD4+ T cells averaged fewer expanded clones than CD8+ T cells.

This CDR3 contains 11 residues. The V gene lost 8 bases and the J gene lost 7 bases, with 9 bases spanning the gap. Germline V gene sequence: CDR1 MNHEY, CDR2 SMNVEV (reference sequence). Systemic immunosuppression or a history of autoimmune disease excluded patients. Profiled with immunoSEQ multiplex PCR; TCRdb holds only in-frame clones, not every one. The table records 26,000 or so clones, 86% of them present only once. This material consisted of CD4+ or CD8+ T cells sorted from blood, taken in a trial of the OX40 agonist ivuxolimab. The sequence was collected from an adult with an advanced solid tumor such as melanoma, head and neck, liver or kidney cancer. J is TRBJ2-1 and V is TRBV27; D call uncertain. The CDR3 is CASRALNEQFF. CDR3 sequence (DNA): TGTGCCAGCCGGGCTCTAAATGAGCAGTTCTTC.